The clone carrying this TCR beta chain was counted a few times. Its antigen is currently unknown. This specimen belongs to a study of cytomegalovirus exposure and HLA in healthy donors. The study ran its PCR with 60 Vbeta and 13 Jbeta primers. Repertoires were generated with immunoSEQ multiplex PCR, while TCRdb's copy carries only in-frame clones and drops some. In the table there are approximately 95,000 clones, 81% of which are singletons. Trimming shortened V by 5 bases and J by 1 base, and 27 bases separated the two germline ends. CDR3 length: 19 amino acids. CDR1 and CDR2 from the germline V gene are MDHEN and SYDVKM. Findings of the study overall: Investigators reported 164 TCR beta chains as tied to cytomegalovirus. Analysis was carried out at a later point, and it linked a missense DCLRE1C variant to TCR beta V- and J-gene trimming. What a later analysis reportedly showed was that an Asian-associated ancestry cluster had fewer N-insertions than the roughly 700-donor mean.

The origin of this receptor is a woman in her 70s in good health and CMV-seropositive. This chain uses TRBV28 with TRBJ2-7; a weak D match, TRBD1 (9 bases). Material: PBMCs. The CDR3 nucleotides read TGTGCCAGCAGTCCATACAGGGGGCGCGAAGCGGGAGCGTCCTACGAGCAGTACTTC. Translated: CASSPYRGREAGASYEQYF. The full variable domain, its missing parts supplied by reference TRBV28 and TRBJ2-7, is DVKVTQSSRYLVKRTGEKVFLECVQDMDHENMFWYRQDPGLGLRLIYFSYDVKMKEKGDIPEGYSVSREKKERFSLILESASTNQTSMYLCASSPYRGREAGASYEQYFGPGTRLTVT.